What follows describes a single TCR beta chain. In the original analysis: Estimation of nucleated cell counts relied on the amplification of reference gene primers. Generated by immunoSEQ multiplex PCR, the TCRdb table keeps only in-frame clones and is missing some. The V and J calls and clone size are taken from that table; D and trimming were inferred from the DNA. The sample holds about 310,000 clones; around 86% are singletons and the top ten take about 1.2%. The data were taken from a study of blood T cell repertoires in COVID-19. Germline V CDR1 and CDR2: WSHSY, SAAADI. V lost 2 bases to trimming and J lost 5 bases; unmatched junction nucleotides: 10. CDR3 size: 16 residues.

Sequencing was carried out using peripheral blood. The TCR sequence derives from a man aged 65-85 years with acute or convalescent COVID-19. The J gene is TRBJ1-1, the V gene TRBV10-2; 8 positions agree with TRBD1. CDR3 sequence: CASSEGLGRTGTEAFF. The CDR3 DNA reads as TGCGCCAGCAGTGAGGGGCTGGGACGGACAGGGACTGAAGCTTTCTTT.